The 7 T cell receptor beta chains reported below all come from one sample, sequenced in a study of human T cells and chemical hapten exposure. RNA extraction used unfractionated whole blood as the source of total RNA. What the library attached to individual cDNA molecules were unique molecular identifiers. TCRdb ran MiXCR on the reads and lists one entry per CDR3 protein. The sample consists of about 120,000 distinct CDR3 sequences, approximately 9.3% of them appearing once. Material: whole blood. The source of these receptors is a human donor in good health. Some clones in this sample may be carry-over from other donors' samples.

In its sample, this clonotype was seen a few times. The chain employs TRBV3-1 and TRBJ2-2, with D uncertain. The germline V and J ends were trimmed by 1 base and 5 bases, with 2 bases remaining between them. Germline V gene sequence: CDR1 LGHDT, CDR2 YNNKEL (reference sequence). There are 12 residues in the CDR3. The CDR3 loop is CASSQVTGELFF. The CDR3 DNA reads as TGTGCCAGCAGCCAAGTTACCGGGGAGCTGTTTTTT.

This clonotype has a handful of counts. CDR3 bases: TGTGCCAGCAGCTTCACAGCCATGAACACTGAAGCTTTCTTT. Its protein is CASSFTAMNTEAFF. The rearrangement links TRBV7-2 to TRBJ1-1; the D is unclear. CDR3 length equals 14 residues. V dropped 3 bases and J dropped 0 bases, with 8 bases sitting between them. The germline V gene has CDR1 SGHTA and CDR2 FQGNSA.

The chain combines TRBV12-3 or TRBV12-4 with TRBJ1-5; no definite D call. V gave up 7 bases and J gave up 2 bases, with 6 bases separating them. This CDR3 comprises 12 residues. The CDR3 coding sequence is TGTGCCAGCACCTTCGGCAATCAGCCCCAGCATTTT. This codes for CASTFGNQPQHF.

This clonotype showed up many times. This rearrangement joins TRBV5-4 to TRBJ1-6; TRBD1 might be the D (6 bases). This CDR3 spans 17 amino acids. Germline CDR1 is SGHNT and CDR2 is YYREEE (reference sequence). The V end was cut by 4 bases, the J end by 0 bases, with 14 bases between. In DNA form, the CDR3 reads TGTGCCAGCAGCCCCGGGACATTGAGCTCCTATAATTCACCCCTCCACTTT. Translation gives CASSPGTLSSYNSPLHF. The entire variable domain, with the rest obtained from reference TRBV5-4 and TRBJ1-6, is as follows: ETGVTQSPTHLIKTRGQQVTLRCSSQSGHNTVSWYQQALGQGPQFIFQYYREEENGRGNFPPRFSGLQFPNYSSELNVNALELDDSALYLCASSPGTLSSYNSPLHFGNGTRLTVT.

There are many counts of this clonotype. The chain is built from TRBV10-3 and TRBJ1-6; 7 bases line up with TRBD1. After removal of 3 bases from V and 7 bases from J, the junction contained 3 bases not matched to a gene. The CDR3 covers 14 residues. From germline, CDR1 is ENHRY and CDR2 SYGVKD. The CDR3: CAISDPTGNSPLHF. The CDR3 region has the DNA TGTGCCATCAGTGATCCGACAGGGAATTCACCCCTCCACTTT.

J is TRBJ2-6 and V is TRBV7-4; the match to TRBD1 covers 8 bases. The trim removed 5 bases at V and 2 bases at J, leaving 5 bases unmatched. This CDR3 comprises 16 residues. CDR1 is SGHVT and CDR2 is SQSDAQ in the germline V gene. CDR3 protein: CASSTRTGTGANVLTF. Here the CDR3 DNA reads TGTGCCAGCAGCACCCGGACAGGGACTGGGGCCAACGTCCTGACTTTC.

In this sample, this clonotype turned up a few times. The chain uses TRBV12-3 or TRBV12-4 and TRBJ2-3; D unresolved. This CDR3 comprises 13 residues. V was clipped by 6 bases and J by 1 base, with 8 bases between them. The CDR3 reads CASRARRTDTQYF. CDR3 sequence (DNA): TGTGCCAGCAGAGCCAGGCGCACAGATACGCAGTATTTT.